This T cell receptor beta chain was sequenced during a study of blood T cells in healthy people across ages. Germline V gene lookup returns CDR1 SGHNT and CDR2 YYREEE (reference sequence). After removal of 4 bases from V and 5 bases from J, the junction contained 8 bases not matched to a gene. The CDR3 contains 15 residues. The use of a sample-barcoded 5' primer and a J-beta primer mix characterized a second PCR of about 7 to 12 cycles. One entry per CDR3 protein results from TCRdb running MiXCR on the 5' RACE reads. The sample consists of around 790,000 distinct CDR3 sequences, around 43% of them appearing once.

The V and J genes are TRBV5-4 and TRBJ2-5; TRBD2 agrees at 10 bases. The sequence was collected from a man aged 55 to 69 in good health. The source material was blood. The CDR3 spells CASSLSGGAIETQYF. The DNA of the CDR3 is TGTGCCAGCAGCCTGAGCGGGGGGGCGATTGAGACCCAGTACTTC.